Listed below are T cell receptor beta chains from one sample, sequenced in a study of blood T cell repertoires in COVID-19. The table came from immunoSEQ multiplex PCR; TCRdb's copy has only in-frame clones and leaves some out. The table has fewer than 200,000 clones, around 77% seen once. The sequencing sample was made of peripheral blood. These receptors were taken from a man in his 70s with active or convalescent COVID-19. CDR3s include the opening cysteine and the closing phenylalanine or tryptophan. The D gene is left open where the match is weak. Size is stated for part of the rows, as once, few or many counts, or as a class when the clone is expanded.

J	size	V	D	CDR3	DNA
TRBJ2-4	.	TRBV30	.	CAWSREQGKNIQYF	TGTGCCTGGAGCCGGGAACAGGGCAAAAACATTCAGTACTTC
TRBJ2-2	.	TRBV5-1	.	CASSLGASVSTGELFF	TGCGCCAGCAGCCTTGGGGCTAGTGTGTCCACCGGGGAGCTGTTTTTT
TRBJ2-2	.	TRBV9	.	CASSVVVEPGELFF	TGTGCCAGCAGCGTAGTGGTTGAGCCCGGGGAGCTGTTTTTT
TRBJ1-1	.	TRBV3-1/TRBV3-2	.	CASSPSGGDREAFF	TGTGCCAGCAGCCCGTCGGGGGGCGACCGGGAAGCTTTCTTT
TRBJ2-7	.	TRBV9	TRBD1	CASSVDGEDRETYEQYF	TGTGCCAGCAGCGTAGACGGGGAAGACAGGGAGACCTACGAGCAGTACTTC
TRBJ1-3	.	TRBV5-6	.	CASSLVETSGNTIYF	TGTGCCAGCAGCTTGGTGGAGACCTCTGGAAACACCATATATTTT
TRBJ1-2	.	TRBV6-5	.	CASSSQGGHYGYTF	TGTGCCAGCAGTTCACAGGGCGGACACTATGGCTACACCTTC
TRBJ2-3	.	TRBV6-5	TRBD1	CASITGQGADTQYF	TGTGCCAGCATAACGGGACAGGGGGCAGATACGCAGTATTTT
TRBJ2-3	.	TRBV27	.	CVTSSVRGTDTQYF	TGTGTAACTTCCTCAGTCCGGGGTACAGATACGCAGTATTTT
TRBJ1-6	.	TRBV7-3	TRBD1	CASSPGQGGSPLHF	TGTGCCAGCAGCCCCGGACAGGGGGGCTCACCCCTCCACTTT
TRBJ2-7	few	TRBV7-2	.	CASSLSRVGNEQYF	TGTGCCAGCAGCTTAAGCCGGGTTGGTAACGAGCAGTACTTC
TRBJ1-5	.	TRBV3-1/TRBV3-2	.	CASSRQVNQPQHF	TGTGCCAGCAGCCGACAGGTTAATCAGCCCCAGCATTTT
TRBJ2-7	.	TRBV9	TRBD1	CASSPEQGVGYEQYF	TGTGCCAGCAGCCCCGAACAGGGGGTAGGCTACGAGCAGTACTTC
TRBJ1-5	once	TRBV10-2	TRBD1	CASSSGQGGVDQPQHF	TGCGCCAGCAGCTCAGGACAGGGAGGAGTTGATCAGCCCCAGCATTTT
TRBJ1-2	.	TRBV6-1	TRBD1	CASSEGTGSYGYTF	TGTGCCAGCAGTGAAGGGACAGGGAGCTATGGCTACACCTTC
TRBJ2-1	.	TRBV30	.	CAWSVVSPNEQFF	TGTGCCTGGAGTGTTGTAAGCCCCAATGAGCAGTTCTTC
TRBJ2-3	.	TRBV5-1	.	CASSLGQATGDTQYF	TGCGCCAGCAGCTTGGGACAGGCCACAGGAGATACGCAGTATTTT
TRBJ1-5	.	TRBV7-8	TRBD1	CASSLAGTGVYSNQPQHF	TGTGCCAGCAGCCTAGCCGGGACAGGCGTTTATAGCAATCAGCCCCAGCATTTT
TRBJ1-2	.	TRBV5-6	TRBD1	CASSLLKGQGANYGYTF	TGTGCCAGCAGCTTGCTCAAAGGACAGGGAGCTAACTATGGCTACACCTTC
TRBJ1-2	.	TRBV4-3	.	CASSRQLGGYGYTF	TGCGCCAGCAGCCGACAACTAGGCGGCTATGGCTACACCTTC
TRBJ1-1	few	TRBV2	.	CASSKQSSEAFF	TGTGCCAGCAGTAAACAGAGCAGTGAAGCTTTCTTT
TRBJ2-5	.	TRBV7-9	TRBD2	CASSLLREGGETQYF	TGTGCCAGCAGCCTACTCCGGGAGGGGGGAGAGACCCAGTACTTC